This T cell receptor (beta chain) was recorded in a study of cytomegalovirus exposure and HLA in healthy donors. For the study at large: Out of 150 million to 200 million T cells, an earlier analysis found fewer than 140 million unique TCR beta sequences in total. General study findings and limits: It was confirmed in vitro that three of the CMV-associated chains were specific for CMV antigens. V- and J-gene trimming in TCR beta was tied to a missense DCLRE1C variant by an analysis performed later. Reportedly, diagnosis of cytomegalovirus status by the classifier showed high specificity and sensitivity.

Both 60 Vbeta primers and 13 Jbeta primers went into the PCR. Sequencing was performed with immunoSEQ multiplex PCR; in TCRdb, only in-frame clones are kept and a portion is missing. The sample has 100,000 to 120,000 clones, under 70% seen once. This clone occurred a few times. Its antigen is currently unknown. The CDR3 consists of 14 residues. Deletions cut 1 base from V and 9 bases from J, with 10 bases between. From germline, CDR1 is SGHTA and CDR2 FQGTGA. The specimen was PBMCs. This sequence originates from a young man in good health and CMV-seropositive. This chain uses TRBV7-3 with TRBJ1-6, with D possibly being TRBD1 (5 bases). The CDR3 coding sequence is TGTGCCAGCAGCTTAAGGGGGGGTGGTTCACCCCTCCACTTT. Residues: CASSLRGGGSPLHF.